This T cell receptor beta chain was found in a study of cytomegalovirus exposure and HLA in healthy donors. Across the whole study: Earlier sequencing of 150 million to 200 million T cells yielded roughly 120 million unique TCR beta sequences. The study, taken as a whole, reports: No immune exposure information besides CMV serostatus was available. It has been reported that TCR beta sequences accurately predicted the HLA-A and HLA-B alleles of most subjects. Analyzed later, association rates of TCRs varied across HLA loci, with DRB1 most and HLA-C fewest.

CDR3 length equals 15 residues. Germline V gene data show CDR1 as MNHNY and CDR2 as SVGAGI (reference sequence). V was clipped by 5 bases and J by 1 base, with 14 bases between them. Turning to this clone: Its antigen is currently unknown.

It was with 60 Vbeta and 13 Jbeta primers that the PCR ran. Here immunoSEQ multiplex PCR was the method, and the copy in TCRdb shows in-frame clones only, minus some. This sample has some 110,000 clones, with 55% to 75% found just once. Material for sequencing was PBMCs. The receptor was derived from a woman in her 40s in good health and CMV-seropositive. The rearrangement uses TRBV6-6 and TRBJ1-1; tentative D call: TRBD1 (6 bases). CDR3: CASSPRGHRNTEAFF. The DNA of the CDR3 is TGTGCCAGCAGTCCACGGGGACACCGGAACACTGAAGCTTTCTTT.